A single T cell receptor beta chain is shown here with its context. Its antigen is as yet unknown. Amplification used 60 Vbeta primers and 13 Jbeta primers. Using immunoSEQ multiplex PCR, the repertoire was profiled, and TCRdb retains in-frame clones only, with some absent. The data contain 210,000 or so clones, 75% to 90% of them singletons. The entry originates in a study of cytomegalovirus exposure and HLA in healthy donors. Study results and caveats: When the data were analyzed later, several of the most significant clusters appeared to be linked to common viral pathogens.

The CDR3 consists of 14 residues. Germline V gives CDR1 PRHDT, CDR2 FYEKMQ (reference sequence). The V end was cut by 5 bases, the J end by 0 bases, with 11 bases between. V usage is TRBV13 and J usage is TRBJ2-7, with D perhaps matching TRBD1 (5 bases). The sample taken for sequencing was PBMCs. This TCR was sampled from a woman between 18 and 29 years old in good health and CMV-seronegative. CDR3 in amino acids: CASSTEDSSYEQYF. Written as DNA, the CDR3 is TGTGCCAGCAGCACCGAAGACAGCTCCTACGAGCAGTACTTC.